The clone carrying this T cell receptor beta chain was seen only a few times. Its antigen remains unidentified. This entry comes from a study of T cell repertoires in cytomegalovirus infection. Turning to the study itself: The authors relied on CMV epitopes, both recently identified HLA-C-restricted and well-studied HLA-B-restricted. Indications came from public TCR beta signatures; they pointed to CMV infection and to a matching HLA type. Study-level points and caveats: Adding up the frequency of public TCR beta families identified people who carried CMV plus the relevant HLA. CMV-specific TCR beta clonotypes restricted by HLA-C dominated the ex vivo response.

TCRdb re-derived calls from the reads in MiXCR, one entry per CDR3 protein. The sample has some 270,000 distinct CDR3 sequences, around 20% seen once; the top ten hold 15% to 20%. The germline V gene encodes CDR1 ENHRY and CDR2 SYGVKD. V lost 8 bases and J lost 2, with 10 bases in between. The CDR3 has 12 amino acids. Sequencing used cultured PBMCs, obtained from culture after CMV antigen stimulation. The TCR was taken from a human donor in good health (CMV status not recorded). Some clones in this sample may be carry-over from other donors' samples. This chain joins TRBV10-3 and TRBJ2-7, with D hard to call. The CDR3 DNA follows: TGTGCCATCGGAAGAGAAACCTACGAGCAGTACTTC. It codes for CAIGRETYEQYF.